The entry below gives a single T cell receptor beta chain sequence along with its context. CDR1 SGHTA and CDR2 FQGNSA come from the germline V gene. The V end was cut by 6 bases, the J end by 5 bases, with 21 bases between. The CDR3 runs to 16 residues. A minimum of 6 micrograms of total RNA was extracted per sample. The data belong to a study of blood T cells in healthy people across ages. The wider study: The capture of about one barcoded beta molecule per two T cells was achieved by template switching.

Through a sample-barcoded 5' primer and a J-beta primer mix, a second PCR was run for 7 to 11 cycles. TCRdb itself ran the 5' RACE reads through MiXCR, one entry per CDR3 protein. The sample has 1.5 million to 1.9 million distinct CDR3 sequences, roughly two fifths seen once. The sequence was collected from a woman in her late teens or twenties in good health. This rearrangement joins TRBV7-2 to TRBJ2-3; the D gene is possibly TRBD2 (6 bases). The material sequenced was blood. The CDR3 spells CASSSPGVRGGDTQYF. The CDR3, as DNA: TGTGCCAGCAGTTCCCCGGGTGTGCGGGGTGGAGATACGCAGTATTTT. Filled out from reference TRBV7-2 and TRBJ2-3, the complete variable domain reads GAGVSQSPSNKVTEKGKDVELRCDPISGHTALYWYRQSLGQGLEFLIYFQGNSAPDKSGLPSDRFSAERTGGSVSTLTIQRTQQEDSAVYLCASSSPGVRGGDTQYFGPGTRLTVL.